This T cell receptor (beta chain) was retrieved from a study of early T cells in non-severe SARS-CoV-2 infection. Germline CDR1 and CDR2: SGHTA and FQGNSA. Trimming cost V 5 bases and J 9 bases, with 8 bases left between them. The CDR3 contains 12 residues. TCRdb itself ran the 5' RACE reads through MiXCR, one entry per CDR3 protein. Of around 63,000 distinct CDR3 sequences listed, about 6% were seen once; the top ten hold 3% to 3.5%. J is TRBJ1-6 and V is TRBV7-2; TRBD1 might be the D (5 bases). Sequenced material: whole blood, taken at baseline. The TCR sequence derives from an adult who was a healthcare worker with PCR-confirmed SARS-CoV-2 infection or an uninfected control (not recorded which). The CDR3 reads CASSRTSSPLHF. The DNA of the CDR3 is TGTGCCAGCAGCCGGACAAGTTCACCCCTCCACTTT.